These T cell receptor beta chains were read from a single sample in a study of T cell responses to AZD1222 COVID-19 vaccine. Here immunoSEQ multiplex PCR was the method, and the copy in TCRdb shows in-frame clones only, minus some. Of about 130,000 clones in the sample, 80% to 95% were seen once. Sequenced material: peripheral blood, taken 28 days after the second AZD1222 dose. These receptors all stem from an adult who received the AZD1222 COVID-19 vaccine. Both conserved end residues are part of each CDR3. Fields, in order: CDR3 protein, CDR3 DNA, D gene, J gene, clone size, V gene. D genes are given only for firm matches. Size is omitted from some rows. Given values are once, few, many or a class for expanded clones.

CDR3: CASSTTGLGEQYF
DNA: TGTGCCAGCAGCACTACAGGGCTTGGGGAGCAGTACTTC
D: NA
J: TRBJ2-7
size: few
V: TRBV5-5

CDR3: CASEEVRHDNEQFF
DNA: TGTGCCAGCGAGGAGGTCCGACATGACAATGAGCAGTTCTTC
D: NA
J: TRBJ2-1
size: NA
V: TRBV7-9

CDR3: CASGRTTENTEAFF
DNA: TGTGCTAGTGGTCGGACGACGGAGAACACTGAAGCTTTCTTT
D: NA
J: TRBJ1-1
size: NA
V: TRBV12-5

CDR3: CASSLNPGQIYGYTF
DNA: TGTGCCAGCAGCTTGAACCCCGGACAGATCTATGGCTACACCTTC
D: NA
J: TRBJ1-2
size: NA
V: TRBV5-5

CDR3: CASSPAGTGTGNTIYF
DNA: TGTGCCAGCTCACCCGCCGGGACAGGGACTGGAAACACCATATATTTT
D: TRBD1
J: TRBJ1-3
size: NA
V: TRBV18

CDR3: CATSKQGWDTEAFF
DNA: TGTGCCACCAGCAAGCAGGGTTGGGACACTGAAGCTTTCTTT
D: NA
J: TRBJ1-1
size: NA
V: TRBV15

CDR3: CASSEGSGRRVRKLFF
DNA: TGTGCCAGCAGTGAAGGTTCCGGCAGGCGGGTTCGAAAACTGTTTTTT
D: NA
J: TRBJ1-4
size: once
V: TRBV6-1

CDR3: CGVGAQETQYF
DNA: TGCGGTGTCGGGGCCCAAGAGACCCAGTACTTC
D: NA
J: TRBJ2-5
size: NA
V: TRBV29-1

CDR3: CASRRDRGSYGYTF
DNA: TGTGCCAGCAGACGGGACAGGGGCAGCTATGGCTACACCTTC
D: TRBD1
J: TRBJ1-2
size: NA
V: TRBV5-5

CDR3: CASSISGATNEKLFF
DNA: TGTGCCAGCAGTATTTCGGGTGCTACTAATGAAAAACTGTTTTTT
D: NA
J: TRBJ1-4
size: NA
V: TRBV27

CDR3: CASSSRDRVSPLHF
DNA: TGTGCCAGTAGTTCCCGGGACAGGGTTTCACCCCTCCACTTT
D: TRBD1
J: TRBJ1-6
size: NA
V: TRBV19

CDR3: CASLSGPSYEQYF
DNA: TGTGCCAGCCTCTCAGGGCCCTCCTACGAGCAGTACTTC
D: NA
J: TRBJ2-7
size: once
V: TRBV28

CDR3: CASSPGTWTGELFF
DNA: TGTGCCAGCAGTCCCGGGACTTGGACCGGGGAGCTGTTTTTT
D: NA
J: TRBJ2-2
size: once
V: TRBV28

CDR3: CASSYSRTDSYEQYF
DNA: TGTGCCAGCAGTTACTCCCGGACGGATTCCTACGAGCAGTACTTC
D: NA
J: TRBJ2-7
size: NA
V: TRBV6-2/TRBV6-3

CDR3: CASSPRRSVVGNTIYF
DNA: TGTGCCAGCAGCCCGAGGAGGTCGGTTGTTGGAAACACCATATATTTT
D: NA
J: TRBJ1-3
size: once
V: TRBV9

CDR3: CASSYRPWGTEAFF
DNA: TGTGCCAGCAGTTACCGCCCGTGGGGCACTGAAGCTTTCTTT
D: NA
J: TRBJ1-1
size: NA
V: TRBV6-5

CDR3: CASSLPITGDEQYF
DNA: TGTGCCAGCTCACTTCCTATCACAGGGGACGAGCAGTACTTC
D: TRBD1
J: TRBJ2-7
size: few
V: TRBV18

CDR3: CASSPSGSGGVGDTQYF
DNA: TGTGCCAGCAGCCCCTCCGGCTCGGGAGGGGTAGGAGATACGCAGTATTTT
D: TRBD2
J: TRBJ2-3
size: NA
V: TRBV7-3

CDR3: CASSSRLLHNEQFF
DNA: TGTGCCAGCAGCTCCCGCTTGTTGCACAATGAGCAGTTCTTC
D: NA
J: TRBJ2-1
size: NA
V: TRBV13

CDR3: CASSSVAIQETQYF
DNA: TGTGCCAGCAGCTCGGTGGCTATCCAAGAGACCCAGTACTTC
D: NA
J: TRBJ2-5
size: NA
V: TRBV5-6

CDR3: CASSSSGRSEETQYF
DNA: TGCGCCAGCAGCTCTAGCGGGAGGAGCGAAGAGACCCAGTACTTC
D: TRBD2
J: TRBJ2-5
size: NA
V: TRBV5-1

CDR3: CASSERRTYGYTF
DNA: TGTGCCAGCAGTGAACGACGGACGTATGGCTACACCTTC
D: NA
J: TRBJ1-2
size: once
V: TRBV2

CDR3: CASRTQGYTEAFF
DNA: TGTGCCAGCCGAACACAGGGGTACACTGAAGCTTTCTTT
D: TRBD1
J: TRBJ1-1
size: once
V: TRBV2

CDR3: CASFGGGLYNEQFF
DNA: TGTGCCAGCTTCGGCGGAGGGCTCTACAATGAGCAGTTCTTC
D: NA
J: TRBJ2-1
size: few
V: TRBV18

CDR3: CASIDPGTTQNYGYTF
DNA: TGTGCCAGTATTGACCCCGGGACGACTCAAAACTATGGCTACACCTTC
D: NA
J: TRBJ1-2
size: NA
V: TRBV19

CDR3: CASSFQPVGGADEQYF
DNA: TGCGCCAGCAGTTTCCAGCCAGTCGGGGGCGCCGACGAGCAGTACTTC
D: NA
J: TRBJ2-7
size: NA
V: TRBV5-1

CDR3: CASSALQGATEAFF
DNA: TGTGCCAGCAGCGCATTACAGGGGGCCACTGAAGCTTTCTTT
D: TRBD1
J: TRBJ1-1
size: NA
V: TRBV6-5

CDR3: CASSRSGQNQPQHF
DNA: TGTGCCAGCAGCAGATCGGGACAGAATCAGCCCCAGCATTTT
D: TRBD1
J: TRBJ1-5
size: NA
V: TRBV7-2

CDR3: CASSLSAGMVSYEQYF
DNA: TGTGCCAGCAGTTTATCGGCGGGGATGGTCTCCTACGAGCAGTACTTC
D: NA
J: TRBJ2-7
size: NA
V: TRBV28

CDR3: CASSQDGGGSPLHF
DNA: TGCGCCAGCAGCCAGGATGGTGGGGGATCACCCCTCCACTTT
D: NA
J: TRBJ1-6
size: NA
V: TRBV4-3

CDR3: CASSVRDRAFSYEQYF
DNA: TGTGCCAGTAGTGTCCGAGACAGGGCCTTTTCCTACGAGCAGTACTTC
D: TRBD1
J: TRBJ2-7
size: NA
V: TRBV19

CDR3: CASTQEEEKLFF
DNA: TGTGCCAGCACCCAGGAGGAAGAAAAACTGTTTTTT
D: NA
J: TRBJ1-4
size: NA
V: TRBV28

CDR3: CATDRENTGELFF
DNA: TGTGCCACCGACAGGGAGAACACCGGGGAGCTGTTTTTT
D: TRBD1
J: TRBJ2-2
size: NA
V: TRBV10-3

CDR3: CASSLGGQQPQHF
DNA: TGTGCCAGCAGCTTGGGAGGGCAACAGCCCCAGCATTTT
D: NA
J: TRBJ1-5
size: NA
V: TRBV5-6

CDR3: CASSLGDSVDEQYF
DNA: TGTGCCAGCAGCTTAGGGGACTCTGTGGACGAGCAGTACTTC
D: NA
J: TRBJ2-7
size: once
V: TRBV7-2

CDR3: CASSPRLGHQPQHF
DNA: TGTGCCAGCAGTCCCCGCTTGGGACACCAGCCCCAGCATTTT
D: NA
J: TRBJ1-5
size: NA
V: TRBV6-5

CDR3: CASSYVEEYGYTF
DNA: TGTGCCAGCAGTTATGTTGAGGAGTATGGCTACACCTTC
D: NA
J: TRBJ1-2
size: NA
V: TRBV6-1

CDR3: CASSVQTGGPYGYTF
DNA: TGTGCCAGCAGCGTCCAGACAGGGGGTCCCTATGGCTACACCTTC
D: TRBD1
J: TRBJ1-2
size: once
V: TRBV9

CDR3: CASRMPPSGVGTHYEQYF
DNA: TGTGCCAGCAGGATGCCCCCCTCAGGGGTCGGCACTCACTACGAGCAGTACTTC
D: NA
J: TRBJ2-7
size: NA
V: TRBV28

CDR3: CASSLGPAGGNGAFF
DNA: TGTGCCAGCAGCTTGGGGCCGGCAGGGGGGAATGGGGCTTTCTTT
D: TRBD1
J: TRBJ1-1
size: NA
V: TRBV7-2

CDR3: CASSIGQSNEKLFF
DNA: TGTGCCAGTAGTATAGGACAGAGTAATGAAAAACTGTTTTTT
D: NA
J: TRBJ1-4
size: NA
V: TRBV19

CDR3: CASSSRGQGSTDTQYF
DNA: TGTGCCAGCAGCTCACGAGGACAGGGGAGCACAGATACGCAGTATTTT
D: TRBD1
J: TRBJ2-3
size: NA
V: TRBV11-1

CDR3: CASSPGQGYTEAFF
DNA: TGTGCCAGCAGCCCCGGGCAGGGATACACTGAAGCTTTCTTT
D: NA
J: TRBJ1-1
size: NA
V: TRBV9

CDR3: CASSPRTGTSYNSPLHF
DNA: TGTGCCAGCAGCCCCCGGACAGGGACCTCCTATAATTCACCCCTCCACTTT
D: TRBD1
J: TRBJ1-6
size: NA
V: TRBV7-6

CDR3: CASGAGTDPYEQYF
DNA: TGTGCCAGCGGAGCCGGGACAGACCCCTACGAGCAGTACTTC
D: TRBD1
J: TRBJ2-7
size: NA
V: TRBV6-5

CDR3: CASSRSTAREQFF
DNA: TGTGCCAGCAGCCGCAGTACGGCGCGTGAGCAGTTCTTC
D: NA
J: TRBJ2-1
size: NA
V: TRBV7-3

CDR3: CASREPTRDRGITGELFF
DNA: TGTGCCAGCAGGGAGCCCACCAGGGACAGGGGAATCACCGGGGAGCTGTTTTTT
D: TRBD1
J: TRBJ2-2
size: NA
V: TRBV6-4

CDR3: CASRRANNEKLFF
DNA: TGTGCCAGCAGGAGGGCCAATAATGAAAAACTGTTTTTT
D: NA
J: TRBJ1-4
size: NA
V: TRBV11-3